This T cell receptor beta chain was profiled in a study of blood T cell repertoires in COVID-19. Study information: The study drew acute and convalescent COVID-19 samples from the United States, Italy and Spain. T cells, B-cell-depleted T cells, or PBMCs provided the cDNA or gDNA that served as material.

There are 13 residues in the CDR3. Trimming shortened V by 6 bases and J by 6 bases, and 12 bases separated the two germline ends. Germline CDR1 is SNHLY and CDR2 is FYNNEI. Under the authors' procedure: The assay estimated nucleated cells by amplifying reference gene primers. Sequencing used immunoSEQ multiplex PCR; TCRdb keeps in-frame clones, though not all of them. V, J and clone size are those of that table, while D and trimming were read from the DNA. The sample contains 80,000 to 100,000 clones, around four fifths of which appear only once. A few counts support this clone. Input material: peripheral blood. V and J are TRBV2 and TRBJ1-5; possibly TRBD1 for D (6 bases). The receptor comes from a human donor in a cohort sampled during active COVID-19. As DNA, the CDR3 is TGTGCCAGCAGCAGGGGCGAGGGTCAGCCCCAGCATTTT. Encoded protein: CASSRGEGQPQHF.